One TCR beta chain is described in this entry. Its antigen is currently not known. Base-call qualities are not available, and no considerably larger clone is one nucleotide away. The sample belongs to a study of blood T cell repertoires in COVID-19 (dated by TCRdb to 2020 to 2021). General notes on the study: Samples covering the acute and convalescent phases of COVID-19 were provided by collaborators in the United States, Italy and Spain. Subjects who had been exposed to COVID-19, were actively infected with it, or had recovered from it provided the deeply sampled blood TCRbeta repertoires that made up the dataset. The repertoires were made available in a free public database intended to serve as a resource for research on the immune response to SARS-CoV-2. The prospective study material was composed of cDNA or gDNA derived from T cells, B-cell-depleted T cells, or PBMCs. The sample metadata nearly always contained a de-identified subject ID, COVID-19 status, age in years and sex. Samples came from the ongoing ImmuneRACE study (first 160 participants) plus 1,254 subjects from 6 global collaborators. Where available, HLA class I and class II types were obtained from metadata supplied by the sample provider rather than from assay-based typing. Paper-wide results and their limitations: How much clinical and demographic metadata was included differed by source and by participant, and the metadata was provided uncurated.

TCRbeta CDR3 regions were amplified from genomic DNA by means of the immunoSEQ Assay, a bias-controlled multiplex PCR. The original pipeline was this. The number of nucleated cells in each sample was estimated by amplification of reference gene primers within the assay. To quantify the absolute abundance of each unique TCRbeta CDR3 rearrangement, sequence reads were collapsed and filtered. For each sample, productive Simpson clonality was calculated as the square root of Simpson's diversity index across productive rearrangements. Not all clones reach the TCRdb copy of this immuneACCESS table, which keeps in-frame sequences only. Checked studies attribute under half of the gap to unresolved V genes and leave the rest unexplained. D and trimming come from the DNA, and the V and J calls and clone size come from that table. The sample table contains about 35,000 clones; only one count was recorded for around 87% of them. In total, the top ten clones hold over 9% of the sample.

Reading from cysteine to phenylalanine, the CDR3 counts 15 amino acids. Only the CDR3 DNA stays, 45 bases, in frame from base 1. V loses 1 base at its end and J loses 8 bases; junction bases beyond the gene matches: 2. Reading the germline V gene gives CDR1 SGHTA and CDR2 FQGNSA. Each collaborating institution followed its own protocols to collect whole blood in K2EDTA tubes. For TCRbeta analysis, collaborators shipped samples in one of three forms: frozen whole blood, isolated PBMCs, or DNA extracted from either of those sample types. The rearrangement combines TRBV7-2 with TRBJ2-3, and 14 junctional nucleotides match TRBD2. The TCR originated in a man of 80 years or more with active COVID-19. The sequenced material came from peripheral blood. The CDR3 reads CASSLGGTSGSTQYF. The nucleotides are TGTGCCAGCAGCTTAGGTGGGACTAGCGGGAGTACGCAGTATTTT.